The present entry profiles one TCR beta chain with its context. The V and J ends lost 4 bases and 8 bases respectively, with 14 bases between them. Germline V lookup: CDR1 SGHNT, CDR2 YENEEA. The CDR3 is 13 amino acids. Authors' processing steps: Counts of nucleated cells, estimated from reference gene primer amplification, were obtained. Repertoires were generated with immunoSEQ multiplex PCR, while TCRdb's copy carries only in-frame clones and drops some. V and J calls plus clone size are reproduced from that table; the DNA served to infer D and trimming. In the table there are fewer than 500,000 clones, approximately 77% of which are singletons. The sample comes from a study of blood T cell repertoires in COVID-19. Study information: The United States, Italy and Spain were the sources of the acute and convalescent COVID-19 samples. Sources were T cells, B-cell-depleted T cells, or PBMCs; the material itself was cDNA or gDNA.

The gene calls are TRBV11-3 and TRBJ1-1; no clear D gene. This clonotype originated in a human donor with acute or convalescent COVID-19. The donor label of this sample is uncertain. The sequenced sample was peripheral blood. CDR3 sequence reads: CASSSAGPAEAFF. DNA for the CDR3: TGTGCCAGCAGCTCGGCGGGCCCGGCGGAAGCTTTCTTT.